Sequencing of this T cell receptor beta chain was carried out in a study of beta chain features in type 1 diabetes. Study context: Examination covered over 85,000,000 sorted cells spanning all samples. Study-wide results and limits: Moderately but significantly shorter TCRB CDR3s were found in Type 1 diabetes patients in all four CD4+ subsets.

Worth noting for this clone: Its antigen is currently unknown.

With 6 bases removed from V and 2 bases from J, the gap between germline ends came to 14 bases. Germline-derived CDR1 and CDR2 are SGHDT and YYEEEE. This CDR3 has 14 amino acids. Expressed TCRB transcripts got sequenced, as all isolated RNA was reverse transcribed. Generated by immunoSEQ multiplex PCR, the TCRdb table keeps only in-frame clones and is missing some. The sample shows about 340,000 clones, 13% of them seen only once. The sequence derives from a woman under 30 with type 1 diabetes. The chain uses TRBV5-6 and TRBJ1-2; TRBD1 might be the D (5 bases). Sequencing was performed on naive CD4+ T cells from blood. The CDR3 loop reads CASTLIGGNYGYTF. In nucleotides, the CDR3 is TGTGCCAGCACCCTTATTGGGGGGAACTATGGCTACACCTTC. The complete variable domain, with remaining parts taken from reference TRBV5-6 and TRBJ1-2, reads DAGVTQSPTHLIKTRGQQVTLRCSPKSGHDTVSWYQQALGQGPQFIFQYYEEEERQRGNFPDRFSGHQFPNYSSELNVNALLLGDSALYLCASTLIGGNYGYTFGSGTRLTVV.